Below are 20 T cell receptor beta chains sequenced from a single sample in a study of T cells in women clearing cervical HPV infection. Profiling relied on immunoSEQ multiplex PCR, and the TCRdb table lists in-frame clones only, not all of them. This sample's table has tens of thousands of clones. What was sequenced was blood buffy coat. The receptors were sampled from a woman aged 18 to 75 with a cervical HPV16 infection that either progressed to CIN3+ or cleared (not recorded which).

For this clone: Read coverage stops 3 residues before the CDR3 terminus; the germline J gene supplies the remainder. This chain uses TRBV5-1 with TRBJ2-3, with a possible D match to TRBD1 (5 bases). Per germline, CDR1 SGHRS and CDR2 YFSETQ. The CDR3 totals 14 residues. The CDR3 is CASSSMGQRETQYF. Partial CDR3 DNA: TGCGCCAGCAGCTCAATGGGGCAGAGAGAGACG.

About this clone itself: Coverage ceases 3 residues before the CDR3 finishes, and the germline J gene fills in the end. The chain employs TRBV5-1 and TRBJ1-1, with 11 bases that match TRBD1. CDR3 length equals 19 residues. The trim removed 4 bases at V and 3 bases at J, leaving 17 bases unmatched. Germline V gene sequence: CDR1 SGHRS, CDR2 YFSETQ. The CDR3 is CASSPLAGQGAQEYTEAFF. Incomplete CDR3 DNA: TGCGCCAGCAGCCCTCTAGCCGGACAGGGGGCTCAAGAGTACACTGAA.

With regard to this clone: The read ends 3 residues shy of where the CDR3 ends; the end is completed using the germline J gene. V usage is TRBV5-4 and J usage is TRBJ2-5; 9 nucleotides line up with TRBD1. V was pared by 3 bases and J by 5 bases, with 11 bases of the junction left unmatched. The CDR3 loop spans 16 amino acids. CDR1 SGHNT and CDR2 YYREEE come from the germline V gene (reference sequence). Incomplete CDR3 DNA: TGTGCCAGCAGCTCGAGTCCGGGACAGGGTATGGAGACC. Translating it yields CASSSSPGQGMET. The CDR3 in full is CASSSSPGQGMETQYF.

The sequenced part of the CDR3 DNA is TGTGCCAGCAGTTTAGGCGGGGGGGCGTACAATGAG. Protein sequence: CASSLGGGAYNE. The whole CDR3 is CASSLGGGAYNEQFF. The genes are TRBV12-3 or TRBV12-4 and TRBJ2-1; 9 bases map to TRBD2. The read terminates 3 residues before the CDR3 end, so the remaining end is supplied by the germline J gene. The CDR3 is 15 residues long. Trimming took 1 base from V and 4 from J; bases not matched to a gene: 2.

On this clone: The read halts 3 residues ahead of the CDR3 end, with the missing end drawn from the germline J gene. This sequence joins TRBV7-8 and TRBJ1-2; tentative D call: TRBD1 (5 bases). V dropped 3 bases and J dropped 6 bases, with 14 bases sitting between them. Germline lookup yields CDR1 SGHVS and CDR2 FQNEAQ. This CDR3 has 14 amino acids. The covered CDR3 bases are TGTGCCAGCAGCTTTGTAGTCAGGGCGGATGGC. Translating gives CASSFVVRADG. The full CDR3 reads CASSFVVRADGYTF.

About this clone itself: The missing CDR3 end, 3 residues past where the read stops, is filled in from the germline J gene. V is TRBV29-1 and J is TRBJ2-7, with TRBD1 identical over 7 bases. Germline V gives CDR1 SQVTM, CDR2 ANQGSEA. Trimming took 5 bases from V and 1 from J; bases not matched to a gene: 2. The CDR3 sequence is 12 residues long. This CDR3 reads CSVRTGSYEQYF. The sequenced CDR3 bases are TGCAGCGTTCGGACAGGATCCTACGAG.

With regard to this clone: The read is 3 residues too short to cover the CDR3 end, so that end is filled in from the germline J gene. The chain recombines TRBV13 with TRBJ2-5; maybe TRBD2 (5 bases). V was shortened by 5 bases and J by 7 bases, with 20 bases between the two germline ends. The CDR3 loop spans 15 amino acids. The germline V gene has CDR1 PRHDT and CDR2 FYEKMQ (reference sequence). CDR3 protein: CASSPGGSTPRTQYF. The CDR3 bases that were read are TGTGCCAGCAGCCCCGGAGGTAGCACACCCCGGACC.

A remark on this clone: Sequencing ends 3 residues short of the CDR3 end; the germline J gene provides the rest. The gene calls are TRBV7-9 and TRBJ1-1, with D possibly TRBD1 on 5 matching bases. Germline V lookup: CDR1 SEHNR, CDR2 FQNEAQ (reference sequence). V was pared by 1 base and J by 4 bases, with 13 bases between. This CDR3 has 15 residues. The chain's CDR3 is CASSLGDSRTTEAFF. The covered CDR3 bases are TGTGCCAGCAGCTTAGGGGACTCCCGGACCACTGAA. The full variable domain, its missing parts supplied by reference TRBV7-9 and TRBJ1-1, is DTGVSQNPRHKITKRGQNVTFRCDPISEHNRLYWYRQTLGQGPEFLTYFQNEAQLEKSRLLSDRFSAERPKGSFSTLEIQRTEQGDSAMYLCASSLGDSRTTEAFFGQGTRLTVV.

As concerns this clone: The observed sequence ends 3 residues before the CDR3 terminus, with the missing tail filled in from the germline J gene. This chain links TRBV9 with TRBJ2-5; 7 nucleotides match TRBD2. This CDR3 spans 14 amino acids. V trimming: 4 bases; J trimming: 2 bases; junction bases outside the gene matches: 5. Germline V gene sequence: CDR1 SGDLS, CDR2 YYNGEE. The CDR3 DNA, read in part, is TGTGCCAGCAGCCTCGGGGGGAGGCAAGAGACC. Translated: CASSLGGRQET. The complete CDR3 sequence is CASSLGGRQETQYF.

With regard to this clone: The DNA ends 3 residues before the CDR3 does, and the rest of the CDR3 is filled in from the germline J gene. The rearrangement links TRBV11-3 to TRBJ1-2; the match to TRBD1 covers 7 bases. This CDR3 region has 12 residues. Germline CDR1 SGHNT, CDR2 YENEEA. CDR3 bases read: TGTGCCAGCGGCGCGACAGGGCTCGAC. Amino acid sequence: CASGATGLD. The CDR3 in its entirety is CASGATGLDYTF.

Regarding this clone: The missing CDR3 end, 3 residues past where the read stops, is filled in from the germline J gene. This chain joins TRBV5-4 and TRBJ2-1, with 13 bases matching TRBD2. The trim removed 0 bases at V and 9 bases at J, leaving 3 bases unmatched. From germline, CDR1 is SGHNT and CDR2 YYREEE (reference sequence). The CDR3 contains 15 residues. CDR3 bases read: TGTGCCAGCAGCTTGGAACTAGCGGGGGGGTCTGAG. Translation gives CASSLELAGGSE. The full CDR3 sequence reads CASSLELAGGSEQFF.

Concerning this clone: The read terminates 3 residues before the CDR3 end, so the remaining end is supplied by the germline J gene. V is TRBV7-7 and J is TRBJ1-2, with D possibly being TRBD1 (6 bases). From germline, CDR1 is SSHAT and CDR2 FNYEAQ (reference sequence). The CDR3 loop spans 14 amino acids. This CDR3 is CASSLLAEGGDYTF. CDR3 DNA, as far as it was read: TGTGCCAGCAGCTTACTAGCGGAGGGGGGGGAC.

Note on this clone: The read comes to an end 3 residues before the CDR3 does, leaving the germline J gene to fill in the end. The V and J genes are TRBV2 and TRBJ1-3; D is unresolved. The CDR3 spans 15 residues. Germline CDR1 is SNHLY and CDR2 is FYNNEI. V was shortened by 3 bases and J by 1 base, with 10 bases between the two germline ends. CDR3 in amino acids: CASSDWQTSGNTIYF. The DNA read from the CDR3 is TGTGCCAGCAGTGACTGGCAGACTTCTGGAAACACC.

The DNA read from the CDR3 is TGCGCCAGCAGCCAAAAGACTATGACTGGTTCACCC. This sequence encodes CASSQKTMTGSP. The full CDR3 protein reads CASSQKTMTGSPLHF. V gene TRBV4-1 combines with J gene TRBJ1-6; D is undetermined. Read coverage stops 3 residues before the CDR3 terminus; the germline J gene supplies the remainder. Germline-derived CDR1 and CDR2 are MGHRA and YSYEKL. V was pared by 2 bases and J by 9 bases, with 14 bases between. The CDR3 totals 15 residues.

The CDR3 region is CASSLERNSPLHF. The part of the CDR3 DNA that was read is TGTGCCAGCAGCTTAGAGCGGAATTCACCC. This rearrangement joins TRBV7-2 to TRBJ1-6; D not certain. Read coverage stops 3 residues before the CDR3 terminus; the germline J gene supplies the remainder. CDR1 is SGHTA, CDR2 FQGNSA, per germline. V was clipped by 1 base and J by 7 bases, with 5 bases between them. This CDR3 has 13 residues.

Worth noting for this clone: Read sequence stops 3 residues before the CDR3 end, and the germline J gene provides the missing end. The chain has TRBV18 and TRBJ1-3, with D perhaps matching TRBD1 (6 bases). CDR3 length: 14 amino acids. Looked up from germline, CDR1 is KGHSH and CDR2 is LQKENI. Trimming took 3 bases from V and 4 from J, leaving 10 bases between them. Incomplete CDR3 DNA: TGTGCCAGCTCACCGGCCAGGGGAGGAAACACC. Amino acid sequence: CASSPARGGNT. From start to end, the CDR3 is CASSPARGGNTIYF.

Note on this clone: The CDR3 goes on 3 residues after the read ends, and that part is filled in from the germline J gene. The chain couples TRBV30 to TRBJ2-3; 9 bases are shared with TRBD1. The CDR3 contains 15 residues. Germline CDR1 and CDR2: GTSNPN and SVGIG (reference sequence). The CDR3 region is CAWSRSQGAPKPQYF. CDR3 DNA (partial): TGTGCCTGGAGCCGTTCACAGGGGGCCCCCAAACCG.

With respect to this clone: The read halts 3 residues ahead of the CDR3 end, with the missing end drawn from the germline J gene. This chain uses TRBV2 with TRBJ1-6; possibly TRBD1 for D (5 bases). In germline, CDR1 is SNHLY, CDR2 FYNNEI. V was clipped by 1 base and J by 11 bases, with 12 bases between them. The CDR3 is made up of 14 amino acids. The CDR3 bases that were read are TGTGCCAGCAGTGAAGGGCAGGGCTGGACACCC. It specifies CASSEGQGWTP. Given in full, the CDR3 is CASSEGQGWTPLHF.

About this clone: The read finishes 3 residues shy of the CDR3 end, and the germline J gene is used to complete it. This sample includes further DNA sequences coding for the same CDR3. J is TRBJ1-1 and V is TRBV7-2; D is uncertain. Germline V gene sequence: CDR1 SGHTA, CDR2 FQGNSA. CDR3 length: 13 residues. Partial CDR3 DNA: TGTGCCAGCAGCTTACTCCAGCGGGATCCG. Protein sequence: CASSLLQRDP. The full-length CDR3 reads as CASSLLQRDPAFF.

Comment on this clone: The CDR3 is cut off 3 residues early in the read; its end comes from the germline J gene. V usage is TRBV30 and J usage is TRBJ2-3; weak D call: TRBD1 (7 bases). The CDR3 contains 15 residues. Germline V lookup: CDR1 GTSNPN, CDR2 SVGIG (reference sequence). Incomplete CDR3 DNA: TGTGCCTGGGGCGGAGGAGGGGGCAGCAATCAGCCG. This codes for CAWGGGGGSNQP. The whole CDR3 sequence reads CAWGGGGGSNQPQYF. Variable domain in full (rest from reference TRBV30 and TRBJ2-3): SQTIHQWPATLVQPVGSPLSLECTVEGTSNPNLYWYRQAAGRGLQLLFYSVGIGQISSEVPQNLSASRPQDRQFILSSKKLLLSDSGFYLCAWGGGGGSNQPQYFGPGTRLTVL.